Presented here are 18 T cell receptor beta chains from one specimen sequenced in a study of identical twins. TCRdb used MiXCR to reprocess the 5' RACE reads, holding one entry per CDR3 protein. The repertoire includes approximately 550,000 distinct CDR3 sequences, approximately 20% of them detected once, and approximately 0.52% sits in the top ten. The data also belong to a second study, concerning yellow fever vaccine responses in identical twins.

The sequencing sample was made of CD4+ T cells sorted from blood. All receptors derive from a woman aged 18-29 years in good health.

This clonotype occurred many times. The chain recombines TRBV12-3 or TRBV12-4 with TRBJ2-7; TRBD1 agrees at 10 bases. The V gene end was trimmed by 4 bases and the J gene end by 1 base; junction bases not matched to a gene: 10. This CDR3 is 17 amino acids long. Here the CDR3 reads CASSSRDRGAFSYEQYF. CDR3 nucleotide sequence: TGTGCCAGCAGTTCCCGGGACAGGGGCGCTTTTTCCTACGAGCAGTACTTC.

This clonotype occurred a few times. V usage is TRBV6-2 or TRBV6-3 and J usage is TRBJ2-7; 7 bases align to TRBD1. There are 16 residues in the CDR3. Germline lookup yields CDR1 MNHEY and CDR2 SVGEGT. Unmatched junction bases numbered 13, after V lost 2 bases and J lost 6 bases. The CDR3 DNA sequence: TGTGCCAGCAGTTACCGCCAGATGGCAGGGGGTCTCGAGCAGTACGTC. Translating gives CASSYRQMAGGLEQYV.

The chain carries TRBV12-3 or TRBV12-4 and TRBJ2-3, with D possibly matching TRBD2 (5 bases). The ends were cut back, 6 bases at V and 0 bases at J, with 13 bases in the middle. This CDR3 is 15 amino acids long. CDR3 amino acids: CASSLSVASTDTQYF. CDR3 coding DNA: TGTGCCAGCAGCCTTAGCGTCGCTAGCACAGATACGCAGTATTTT.

This clonotype was observed a few times. This chain uses TRBV7-9 with TRBJ2-3; 9 bases are a match to TRBD2. Germline trimming cut 8 bases from V and 4 bases from J; bases unmatched to any gene: 7. The CDR3 is 14 amino acids. Germline V CDR1 and CDR2: SEHNR, FQNEAQ (reference sequence). CDR3 amino acids: CASQRLAAPDTQYF. The DNA of the CDR3 is TGTGCCAGCCAAAGACTAGCGGCTCCAGATACGCAGTATTTT.

This clonotype was seen more than once but under ten times. CDR3 loop: CASSQEGSVSTDTQYF. CDR3 nucleotides: TGCGCCAGCAGCCAAGAGGGTTCGGTGAGCACAGATACGCAGTATTTT. V is TRBV4-1 and J is TRBJ2-3; no clear D. CDR1 is MGHRA, CDR2 YSYEKL, per germline. This CDR3 contains 16 residues. Deletions cut 0 bases from V and 0 bases from J, with 10 bases between.

The genes are TRBV12-3 or TRBV12-4 and TRBJ2-7; 7 nucleotides line up with TRBD2. The CDR3 consists of 14 residues. J gave up 2 bases and V 3 bases, and 4 bases lay outside the gene matches. Written as DNA, the CDR3 is TGTGCCAGCAGTTTTGAGCGGGACGCCTACGAGCAGTACTTC. Amino acids: CASSFERDAYEQYF.

In this sample, this clonotype turned up a few times. The V call is TRBV7-3, the J call TRBJ2-5; 7 bases match TRBD2. The V and J ends lost 4 bases and 1 base, in that order; junction bases with no gene match: 9. Germline CDR1 is SGHTA and CDR2 is FQGTGA. This CDR3 is 16 amino acids long. Here the CDR3 reads CASSSIGLGPQETQYF. The CDR3 coding sequence is TGTGCCAGCAGCTCGATCGGACTAGGACCCCAAGAGACCCAGTACTTC.

The CDR3 is CSAFHRSSTGELFF. The CDR3 DNA follows: TGCAGTGCTTTTCATAGGTCGAGCACCGGGGAGCTGTTTTTT. V and J are TRBV20-1 and TRBJ2-2; D is unclear. Trimming shortened V by 5 bases and J by 4 bases, and 14 bases separated the two germline ends. The CDR3 is made up of 14 amino acids. The germline CDR1 and CDR2 sequences are DFQATT and SNEGSKA (reference sequence).

The chain uses TRBV10-3 and TRBJ2-7; D is tentatively TRBD1 or TRBD2 (6 bases each). CDR1 and CDR2 (germline): ENHRY, SYGVKD. The germline V and J ends were trimmed by 6 bases and 6 bases, with 18 bases remaining between them. The CDR3 loop spans 14 amino acids. In DNA, the CDR3 is TGTGCCATCAGCGAGCGCACACAGGGAGGCGAGCAGTACTTC. Amino acid sequence: CAISERTQGGEQYF.

V is TRBV21-1 and J is TRBJ2-5; no DNA check was done on the table's D call, TRBD1. TRBV21-1 is a documented pseudogene. This CDR3 has 14 residues. In DNA form, the CDR3 reads TGTGCCAGCAGCGGTCGGACAGGGGGGGAGACCCAGTACTTC. It translates to CASSGRTGGETQYF.

As DNA, the CDR3 is TGTGCCAGCAGTCACGGACAGGGTGGGGTCTATGGCTACACCTTC. This codes for CASSHGQGGVYGYTF. This chain uses TRBV12-3 or TRBV12-4 with TRBJ1-2, with 8 bases identical to TRBD1. The length of the CDR3 is 15 residues. V lost 5 bases and J lost 4; bases outside the gene matches: 9.

V is TRBV28 and J is TRBJ1-5; D is perhaps TRBD1 (6 bases). This CDR3 has 18 amino acids. CDR1 and CDR2 (germline): MDHEN, SYDVKM. The germline V and J ends were trimmed by 4 bases and 0 bases, with 19 bases remaining between them. CDR3 sequence reads: CASSSEQGLLYSNQPQHF. CDR3 nucleotide sequence: TGTGCCAGCAGTTCCGAACAGGGCCTGCTTTATAGCAATCAGCCCCAGCATTTT.

This clonotype was observed a handful of times. The chain uses TRBV7-2 and TRBJ1-2, with unresolved D. The V end was cut by 5 bases, the J end by 6 bases, with 19 bases between. Per the germline V gene, CDR1 is SGHTA and CDR2 is FQGNSA. This CDR3 has 15 residues. For the CDR3, the DNA is TGTGCCAGCAGCCCCTGGCGGGCGGAGGTAAATGGCTACACCTTC. Translating it yields CASSPWRAEVNGYTF.

This clonotype showed up many times. CDR3 coding DNA: TGCGCCAGCAGAGAAGCGGGGGGGATCACAGATACGCAGTATTTT. Protein: CASREAGGITDTQYF. This chain connects TRBV10-2 to TRBJ2-3, with 10 positions matching TRBD2. This CDR3 has 15 amino acids. Germline V gives CDR1 WSHSY, CDR2 SAAADI. Trimming cost V 6 bases and J 2 bases; bases outside gene matches: 5.

This clonotype was seen only a few times. The chain combines TRBV20-1 with TRBJ2-2; tentative D call: TRBD1 (5 bases). Germline CDR1 DFQATT, CDR2 SNEGSKA (reference sequence). This CDR3 contains 15 residues. The V end was cut by 5 bases, the J end by 0 bases, with 13 bases between. CDR3 bases: TGCAGTGCTCTTAGGGGTGGGGCGAACACCGGGGAGCTGTTTTTT. Encoded protein: CSALRGGANTGELFF.

This clonotype was recorded a few times. The V gene is TRBV29-1, the J gene TRBJ2-5; D may be TRBD1 (5 bases). V was clipped by 2 bases and J by 2 bases, with 9 bases between them. The length of the CDR3 is 13 residues. CDR1 and CDR2 (germline): SQVTM, ANQGSEA. The CDR3 coding sequence is TGCAGCGTTGAAAGGGGAAGTCAAGAGACCCAGTACTTC. Translating it yields CSVERGSQETQYF.

This clonotype turned up a few times. The V gene is TRBV20-1, the J gene TRBJ2-3; D is possibly TRBD1 (7 bases). This CDR3 has 14 residues. Germline CDR1 and CDR2: DFQATT and SNEGSKA (reference sequence). V dropped 5 bases and J dropped 4 bases, with 16 bases sitting between them. The CDR3 DNA reads TGCAGTGCTTCTCGACAGGGAGGTTCAGATACGCAGTATTTT. Translation: CSASRQGGSDTQYF.

This clonotype was counted only a few times. V gene TRBV3-1 combines with J gene TRBJ2-6; D gene unclear. V lost 5 bases and J 1 base, leaving 9 bases between the germline ends. There are 15 residues in the CDR3. Germline V gene data show CDR1 as LGHDT and CDR2 as YNNKEL (reference sequence). In DNA form, the CDR3 reads TGTGCCAGCAGCTCCGCTTTGTCTGGGGCCAACGTCCTGACTTTC. Amino acid sequence: CASSSALSGANVLTF. The full variable domain, in which reference TRBV3-1 and TRBJ2-6 provide the parts outside the CDR3, is DTAVSQTPKYLVTQMGNDKSIKCEQNLGHDTMYWYKQDSKKFLKIMFSYNNKELIINETVPNRFSPKSPDKAHLNLHINSLELGDSAVYFCASSSALSGANVLTFGAGSRLTVL.